These 20 T cell receptor beta chains were sequenced from one sample in a study of PD-1 blockade in classical Hodgkin lymphoma (dated by TCRdb to the early 2020s). The library was produced with the immunoSEQ multiplex PCR assay. Drawn from immuneACCESS, this table holds only the in-frame rearrangements with V and J called that TCRdb kept. Clones are partly lost; checked studies trace under half to an unresolved V gene and leave the rest unexplained. This sample is represented by tens of thousands of clones; roughly 89% of them were singletons. About 10% of the sample goes to the ten largest clones. The time point label of this sample denotes: cycle 2 day 1 (C2D1) of nivolumab. Every trial patient had relapsed following autologous stem cell transplantation, and prior brentuximab vedotin exposure was what differed among cohorts A, B and C. Sequenced material: peripheral blood mononuclear cells (PBMCs), taken before the second cycle of nivolumab. The receptors originated from a human donor with classical Hodgkin lymphoma.

The chain joins TRBV28 to TRBJ2-7, with 16 bases that match TRBD2. J was trimmed by 8 bases and V by 7 bases; bases with no gene match: 23. CDR3 length: 20 amino acids. CDR1 MDHEN and CDR2 SYDVKM come from the germline V gene. The CDR3 reads CASTPADIIPPGLAGGKQYF. The CDR3 DNA is TGTGCCAGCACCCCGGCAGATATTATACCACCGGGACTAGCGGGGGGGAAGCAGTACTTC.

The chain employs TRBV7-9 and TRBJ2-2; possible D gene TRBD2, 5 bases. The CDR3 spans 15 residues. Germline values: CDR1 SEHNR, CDR2 FQNEAQ (reference sequence). Trimming removed 5 bases at V and 3 bases at J, with 13 bases between. The CDR3, as DNA: TGTGCCAGCAGCCCAATGCGGGCGGACACCGGGGAGCTGTTTTTT. It specifies CASSPMRADTGELFF.

J is TRBJ2-7 and V is TRBV2; TRBD2 is a possible D gene (7 bases). The CDR3 is made up of 16 amino acids. Germline loops: CDR1 SNHLY, CDR2 FYNNEI. V lost 3 bases and J 9 bases, leaving 24 bases between the germline ends. The CDR3 sequence: CASSDTWGGGQRGQYF. DNA for the CDR3: TGTGCCAGCAGTGATACCTGGGGCGGGGGCCAAAGGGGGCAGTACTTC.

The rearrangement links TRBV28 to TRBJ2-7; D unresolved. V was shortened by 8 bases and J by 2 bases, with 7 bases between the two germline ends. Germline lookup yields CDR1 MDHEN and CDR2 SYDVKM. The CDR3 sequence is 11 residues long. The CDR3 here is CASSNTYEQYF. CDR3 in DNA: TGTGCCAGCTCCAACACCTACGAGCAGTACTTC.

The chain employs TRBV5-1 and TRBJ2-7; 15 nucleotides line up with TRBD2. V shed 4 bases, J shed 1 base, and the junction held 9 bases outside the gene matches. This CDR3 contains 18 residues. Germline-derived CDR1 and CDR2 are SGHRS and YFSETQ. CDR3 sequence reads: CASSPLGTSGGKSYEQYF. In DNA, the CDR3 is TGCGCCAGCAGCCCCCTCGGGACTAGCGGGGGGAAGTCCTACGAGCAGTACTTC.

The chain employs TRBV14 and TRBJ2-7; unclear D gene. Trimming took off 2 bases at V and 1 base at J, with 9 bases between the two ends. The CDR3 contains 14 residues. The germline gives CDR1 SGHDN, CDR2 FVKESK. The CDR3 region is CASSQFQISYEQYF. CDR3 nucleotides: TGTGCCAGCAGCCAATTTCAAATTTCCTACGAGCAGTACTTC.

A single count supports this clone. V is TRBV6-5 and J is TRBJ2-5, with unresolved D. There are 15 residues in the CDR3. V dropped 0 bases and J dropped 4 bases, with 12 bases sitting between them. Per the germline V gene, CDR1 is MNHEY and CDR2 is SVGAGI. The CDR3 DNA sequence: TGTGCCAGCAGTTACTCAGACACCTTGGGAGAGACCCAGTACTTC. It specifies CASSYSDTLGETQYF.

The rearrangement joins TRBV4-1 to TRBJ1-4; no reliable D call. This CDR3 has 13 amino acids. Trimming stripped 1 base from V and 7 bases from J, with 7 bases between. Germline-derived CDR1 and CDR2 are MGHRA and YSYEKL. The CDR3 spells CASSQGTFEKLFF. CDR3 nucleotide sequence: TGCGCCAGCAGCCAAGGCACATTTGAAAAACTGTTTTTT.

The chain couples TRBV2 to TRBJ2-7, with a possible D match to TRBD2 (6 bases). Trimming left V 7 bases short and J 4 bases short, with 8 bases between. The CDR3 covers 11 residues. Per germline, CDR1 SNHLY and CDR2 FYNNEI. The CDR3 DNA is TGTGCCAGCACTGGAGGGTACGAGCAGTACTTC. Protein product: CASTGGYEQYF.

V is TRBV5-4 and J is TRBJ2-7; maybe TRBD1 (5 bases). Germline lookup yields CDR1 SGHNT and CDR2 YYREEE (reference sequence). This CDR3 is 14 amino acids long. The V end was cut by 0 bases, the J end by 4 bases, with 11 bases between. For the CDR3, the DNA is TGTGCCAGCAGCTTGGAAGGGGCGGATTACGAGCAGTACTTC. This gives the protein CASSLEGADYEQYF.

This rearrangement joins TRBV7-9 to TRBJ2-1; 14 positions match TRBD2. CDR1 SEHNR and CDR2 FQNEAQ come from the germline V gene (reference sequence). V shed 2 bases and J 7 bases; nucleotides not matched to a gene: 10. There are 18 residues in the CDR3. The CDR3 DNA sequence: TGTGCCAGCAGCTTATCCCCGGGACTAGCGGGAGTTCTAAATGAGCAGTTCTTC. Translation gives CASSLSPGLAGVLNEQFF.

This clone appeared once. The gene calls are TRBV5-1 and TRBJ2-1; D is uncertain. The length of the CDR3 is 15 residues. Germline values: CDR1 SGHRS, CDR2 YFSETQ. The V gene lost 2 bases and the J gene lost 2 bases, with 11 bases spanning the gap. The CDR3 loop is CASSLSAFPYNEQFF. In nucleotides, the CDR3 is TGCGCCAGCAGCTTATCAGCGTTCCCCTACAATGAGCAGTTCTTC.

The V call is TRBV5-1, the J call TRBJ1-1; tentative D call: TRBD1 (6 bases). The CDR3 consists of 15 residues. Germline V lookup: CDR1 SGHRS, CDR2 YFSETQ. The V end was cut by 4 bases, the J end by 1 base, with 14 bases between. The CDR3 region has the DNA TGCGCCAGCAGCCGACGAACAGGGAGGAACACTGAAGCTTTCTTT. Residues: CASSRRTGRNTEAFF. The entire variable domain, with the rest obtained from reference TRBV5-1 and TRBJ1-1, is as follows: KAGVTQTPRYLIKTRGQQVTLSCSPISGHRSVSWYQQTPGQGLQFLFEYFSETQRNKGNFPGRFSGRQFSNSRSEMNVSTLELGDSALYLCASSRRTGRNTEAFFGQGTRLTVV.

A word on this clone: Distinct nucleotide sequences in the sample also encode this CDR3. V is TRBV27 and J is TRBJ1-1; D is uncertain. Germline values: CDR1 MNHEY, CDR2 SMNVEV (reference sequence). This CDR3 has 13 residues. Deletions cut 2 bases from V and 1 base from J, with 5 bases between. The CDR3 loop is CASSLAGNTEAFF. Written as DNA, the CDR3 is TGTGCCAGCAGTTTAGCAGGGAACACTGAAGCTTTCTTT.

V is TRBV7-6 and J is TRBJ1-4; D remains ambiguous. Germline assignment: CDR1 SGHVS and CDR2 FNYEAQ. The ends were cut back, 5 bases at V and 6 bases at J, with 13 bases in the middle. CDR3 length: 14 amino acids. CDR3 in DNA: TGTGCCAGCAGCCCCACCCCCTTTGATGAAAAACTGTTTTTT. This translates into CASSPTPFDEKLFF.

The chain links TRBV18 to TRBJ2-3, with TRBD1 matching 9 bases. Germline CDR1 KGHSH, CDR2 LQKENI. This CDR3 has 16 residues. The trim removed 3 bases at V and 1 base at J, leaving 5 bases unmatched. The CDR3 reads CASSPGTGSRTDTQYF. CDR3 DNA: TGTGCCAGCTCACCGGGGACAGGGAGTCGCACAGATACGCAGTATTTT.

The rearrangement uses TRBV10-3 and TRBJ2-3; TRBD2 is a possible D gene (5 bases). The V gene's germline CDR1 is ENHRY and CDR2 SYGVKD. The CDR3 spans 14 residues. V gave up 0 bases and J gave up 2 bases, with 6 bases separating them. The CDR3 coding sequence is TGTGCCATCAGTGAGTCCGGGAACACAGATACGCAGTATTTT. Translation gives CAISESGNTDTQYF.

About this clone itself: At the DNA level, this CDR3 is encoded by other sequences in the same sample as well. The chain combines TRBV5-1 with TRBJ2-7; 9 positions agree with TRBD1. This CDR3 is 14 amino acids long. Germline assignment: CDR1 SGHRS and CDR2 YFSETQ. The ends lost 4 bases at V and 3 bases at J; junction bases unmatched: 5. The CDR3 spells CASSPDRGSYEQYF. CDR3 nucleotides: TGCGCCAGCAGCCCGGACAGGGGTAGCTACGAGCAGTACTTC. Full variable domain (missing parts from reference TRBV5-1 and TRBJ2-7): KAGVTQTPRYLIKTRGQQVTLSCSPISGHRSVSWYQQTPGQGLQFLFEYFSETQRNKGNFPGRFSGRQFSNSRSEMNVSTLELGDSALYLCASSPDRGSYEQYFGPGTRLTVT.

V is TRBV18 and J is TRBJ2-7; 12 bases fit TRBD1. The CDR3 runs 24 residues. Germline values: CDR1 KGHSH, CDR2 LQKENI. After removal of 6 bases from V and 2 bases from J, the junction contained 32 bases not matched to a gene. CDR3 coding DNA: TGTGCCAGCTCCCGAATGCGTCCCGGGACAGGGGGCGAGCGGCTGATAATAAGAACCTACGAGCAGTACTTC. Protein: CASSRMRPGTGGERLIIRTYEQYF.

The chain couples TRBV5-3 to TRBJ2-2, with 15 positions matching TRBD2. TRBV5-3 is an ORF, and what it does is uncertain. This CDR3 has 18 residues. Germline trimming cut 3 bases from V and 6 bases from J; bases unmatched to any gene: 9. In DNA, the CDR3 is TGTGCCAGAAGCTCCCCAGGACTAGCGGGGGGGCTGGCCGGGGAGCTGTTTTTT. Protein: CARSSPGLAGGLAGELFF.